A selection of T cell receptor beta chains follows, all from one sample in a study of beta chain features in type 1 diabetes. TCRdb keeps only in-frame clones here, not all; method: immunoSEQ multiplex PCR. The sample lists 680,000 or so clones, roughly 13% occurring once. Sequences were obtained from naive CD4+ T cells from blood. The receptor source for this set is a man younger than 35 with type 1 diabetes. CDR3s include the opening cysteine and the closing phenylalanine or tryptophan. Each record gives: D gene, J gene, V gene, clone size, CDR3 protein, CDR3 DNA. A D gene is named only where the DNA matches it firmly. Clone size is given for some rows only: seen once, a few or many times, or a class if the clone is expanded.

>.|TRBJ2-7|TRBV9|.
CASSPSGHSYEQYF
TGTGCCAGCAGCCCCTCGGGACACTCCTACGAGCAGTACTTC
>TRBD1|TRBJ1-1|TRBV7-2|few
CASSSNRGVTEAFF
TGTGCCAGCAGCTCAAACAGGGGGGTCACTGAAGCTTTCTTT
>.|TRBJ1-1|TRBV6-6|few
CASSLGPGSAEAFF
TGTGCCAGCAGTCTGGGGCCGGGATCCGCTGAAGCTTTCTTT
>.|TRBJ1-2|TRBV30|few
CAWSERAVGGYTF
TGTGCCTGGAGTGAAAGAGCGGTTGGAGGCTACACCTTC
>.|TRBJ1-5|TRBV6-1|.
CASSLGVYQPQHF
TGTGCCAGCAGTCTAGGGGTGTACCAGCCCCAGCATTTT
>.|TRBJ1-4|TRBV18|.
CASHKDSNEKLFF
TGTGCCAGCCATAAGGACAGCAATGAAAAACTGTTTTTT
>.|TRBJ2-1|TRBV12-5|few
CASGSPPGPLTMDEQFF
TGTGCTAGTGGTTCCCCCCCGGGGCCGCTTACAATGGATGAGCAGTTCTTC
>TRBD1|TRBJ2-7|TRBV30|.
CAWSRWGTGDAYEQYF
TGTGCCTGGAGTCGGTGGGGGACAGGGGATGCCTACGAGCAGTACTTC
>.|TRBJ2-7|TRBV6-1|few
CASSVEIGYEQYF
TGTGCCAGCAGTGTCGAGATTGGGTACGAGCAGTACTTC
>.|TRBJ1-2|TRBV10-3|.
CAISGGVGGLGYTF
TGTGCCATCAGTGGTGGGGTAGGGGGTCTAGGCTACACCTTC
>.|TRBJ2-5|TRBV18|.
CASSPAPRETQYF
TGTGCCAGCTCACCAGCCCCAAGAGAGACCCAGTACTTC
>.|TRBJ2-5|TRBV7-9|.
CASSFLTQETQYF
TGTGCCAGCAGCTTCCTCACCCAAGAGACCCAGTACTTC
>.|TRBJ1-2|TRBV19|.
CASRQDRNYGYTF
TGTGCCAGTAGGCAGGACAGAAACTATGGCTACACCTTC
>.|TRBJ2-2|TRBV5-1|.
CASSPREAGELFF
TGCGCCAGCAGCCCCAGGGAGGCCGGGGAGCTGTTTTTT
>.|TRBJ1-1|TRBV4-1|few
CASSQGAWGTEAFF
TGCGCCAGCAGCCAGGGAGCCTGGGGCACTGAAGCTTTCTTT
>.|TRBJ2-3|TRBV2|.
CASSVRFTDTQYF
TGTGCCAGCAGTGTGCGGTTCACAGATACGCAGTATTTT
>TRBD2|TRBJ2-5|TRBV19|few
CASKERGGRETQYF
TGTGCCAGTAAGGAGCGGGGGGGCCGAGAGACCCAGTACTTC
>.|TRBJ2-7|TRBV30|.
CAFANRGEQYF
TGTGCCTTTGCCAACCGGGGCGAGCAGTACTTC
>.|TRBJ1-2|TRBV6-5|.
CASSERGVGYTF
TGTGCCAGCAGTGAGCGGGGAGTTGGCTACACCTTC
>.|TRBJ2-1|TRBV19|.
CASTTGKNEQFF
TGTGCCAGTACCACAGGTAAAAATGAGCAGTTCTTC
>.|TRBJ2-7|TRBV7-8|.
CASSLAGSFSSYEQYF
TGTGCCAGCAGCTTAGCAGGTTCCTTTAGCTCCTACGAGCAGTACTTC
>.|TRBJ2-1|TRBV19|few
CASSIDKTSSSYNEQFF
TGTGCCAGTAGTATAGACAAGACAAGTAGCTCCTACAATGAGCAGTTCTTC
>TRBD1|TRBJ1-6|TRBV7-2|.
CASSLLQGGNSPLHF
TGTGCCAGCAGCTTGCTACAGGGGGGTAATTCACCCCTCCACTTT
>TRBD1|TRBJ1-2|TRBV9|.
CASSEPHRGLSYGYTF
TGTGCCAGCAGCGAGCCCCACAGGGGACTCAGTTATGGCTACACCTTC
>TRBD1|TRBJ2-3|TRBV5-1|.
CASSRSGTDISTDTQYF
TGCGCCAGCAGCCGATCCGGGACAGATATTAGCACAGATACGCAGTATTTT
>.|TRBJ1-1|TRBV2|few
CASSPRQDTEAFF
TGTGCCAGCAGCCCCAGACAAGACACTGAAGCTTTCTTT
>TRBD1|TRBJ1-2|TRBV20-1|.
CSAGGDYGYTF
TGCAGCGCAGGGGGCGACTATGGCTACACCTTC
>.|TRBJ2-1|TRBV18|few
CASSPPQGVNEQFF
TGTGCCAGCTCACCACCGCAGGGTGTAAATGAGCAGTTCTTC
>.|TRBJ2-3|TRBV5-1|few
CASSLATTDDTQYF
TGCGCCAGCAGCTTGGCAACTACGGATGATACGCAGTATTTT
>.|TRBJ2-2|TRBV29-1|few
CSVDSLGDAGELFF
TGCAGCGTTGATAGTTTGGGGGACGCCGGGGAGCTGTTTTTT